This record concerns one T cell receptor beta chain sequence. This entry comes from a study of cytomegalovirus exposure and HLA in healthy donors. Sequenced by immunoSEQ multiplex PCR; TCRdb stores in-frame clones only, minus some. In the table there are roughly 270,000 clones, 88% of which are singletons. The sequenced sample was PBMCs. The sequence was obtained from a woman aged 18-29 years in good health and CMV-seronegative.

The CDR3 nucleotides are TGTGCCAGCAGTTTTGAGGGCCGGACTGAAGCTTTCTTT. Translation: CASSFEGRTEAFF. This chain connects TRBV27 to TRBJ1-1, with D unresolved. Germline values: CDR1 MNHEY, CDR2 SMNVEV (reference sequence). The CDR3 has 13 amino acids. V gave up 3 bases and J gave up 5 bases, with 10 bases separating them.